The source of this T cell receptor beta chain is a study of early T cells in non-severe SARS-CoV-2 infection. Study as a whole: Sequencing input comprised bulk RNA from unsorted whole blood; chain pairing was not available.

Unique molecular identifier tags were affixed to discrete cDNA molecules. TCRdb fed the 5' RACE reads into MiXCR, producing one record per CDR3 protein. This table holds more than 25,000 distinct CDR3 sequences, less than 6% found once. Germline V gives CDR1 SGHRS, CDR2 YFSETQ. J lost 11 bases, V lost 3 bases, and 7 bases had no gene match. This CDR3 comprises 12 residues. This clonotype showed up just a few times. The sequencing used whole blood, collected at baseline. The V and J genes are TRBV5-1 and TRBJ1-2, with 7 bases aligning to TRBD1. This TCR came from an adult who was a healthcare worker with PCR-confirmed SARS-CoV-2 infection or an uninfected control (not recorded which). DNA for the CDR3: TGCGCCAGCAGCTCACCGGGACAGCCTTACACCTTC. Amino acid sequence: CASSSPGQPYTF.